These 12 T cell receptor beta chains were sequenced from one sample in a study of vaccination and CD4 T cells after COVID-19. The Oncomine TCR Beta short-read assay sequenced DNA from cultured CD4+ T cells. TCRdb reprocessed the PCR reads with MiXCR, giving one entry per CDR3 protein. The data contain under 20,000 distinct CDR3 sequences, around 55% of them singletons. These receptors have no identified antigens. Documented treatment: roughly 10-day PBMC culture with coronavirus spike peptide pools or control peptides (ViraFEST assay). Material for sequencing was CD4+ T cells from blood, cultured in vitro. Receptor source: a human donor who had recovered from COVID-19.

The chain links TRBV28 to TRBJ1-2; 9 bases are a match to TRBD1. Germline V gene sequence: CDR1 MDHEN, CDR2 SYDVKM. This CDR3 region has 15 residues. The V segment lost 7 bases and the J segment 8 bases; nucleotides outside the gene matches: 14. DNA for the CDR3: TGTGCCAGCACCCCGGGACAGGGATTCCCAGGGGGCTACACCTTC. Encoded protein: CASTPGQGFPGGYTF.

The chain carries TRBV6-1 and TRBJ2-1; 11 nucleotides agree with TRBD2. V was clipped by 2 bases and J by 7 bases; unmatched bases: 16. The CDR3 extends over 19 amino acids. Germline V gene lookup returns CDR1 MNHNS and CDR2 SASEGT. The CDR3 here is CASSELLSGRAQWRNEQFF. The CDR3 bases are TGTGCCAGCAGTGAACTCCTTAGCGGGAGGGCCCAATGGAGGAATGAGCAGTTCTTC.

The rearrangement joins TRBV10-3 to TRBJ2-7; either TRBD1 or TRBD2 may fit D (5 bases each). Trimming took 8 bases from V and 5 from J, leaving 13 bases between them. Germline lookup yields CDR1 ENHRY and CDR2 SYGVKD. CDR3 length equals 12 residues. In DNA, the CDR3 is TGTGCCATCGGAACGAGGGGTAACGAGCAGTACTTC. Amino acid sequence: CAIGTRGNEQYF.

This clonotype was counted only a few times. The CDR3 DNA is TGTGCCAGCAGTTCTAGCGGGGTGACCACGAGGACGCAGTTCTTC. As protein: CASSSSGVTTRTQFF. The V call is TRBV12-3 or TRBV12-4, the J call TRBJ2-1; TRBD2 matches 9 bases. The CDR3 runs 15 residues. With 4 bases clipped from V and 12 bases from J, the junction kept 13 bases outside the gene matches.

The chain carries TRBV7-8 and TRBJ2-1; D unclear. The CDR3 has 11 residues. CDR1 is SGHVS, CDR2 FQNEAQ, per germline. V lost 1 base, J lost 8 bases, and 3 bases lay in between. The CDR3 nucleotides read TGTGCCAGCAGCTTAGTATATGAGCAGTTCTTC. Its translation is CASSLVYEQFF.

The J gene is TRBJ1-5, the V gene TRBV11-1; D unclear. The V gene lost 5 bases and the J gene lost 4 bases, with 9 bases spanning the gap. This CDR3 region has 13 residues. CDR1 and CDR2 from the germline V gene are SGHAT and FQDESV (reference sequence). CDR3 DNA: TGTGCCAGCAGCACAACCGATAATCAGCCCCAGCATTTT. It codes for CASSTTDNQPQHF.

Only a few counts were recorded for this clonotype. The chain couples TRBV7-2 to TRBJ2-7; perhaps TRBD2 as D (6 bases). The V end lost 6 bases, the J end lost 3 bases, and 6 bases lay between the germline ends. CDR1 is SGHTA, CDR2 FQGNSA, per germline. The CDR3 sequence is 11 residues long. CDR3 in DNA: TGTGCCAGCAGGGGGGGCTACGAGCAGTACTTC. This encodes CASRGGYEQYF. The full variable domain, in which reference TRBV7-2 and TRBJ2-7 provide the parts outside the CDR3, is GAGVSQSPSNKVTEKGKDVELRCDPISGHTALYWYRQSLGQGLEFLIYFQGNSAPDKSGLPSDRFSAERTGGSVSTLTIQRTQQEDSAVYLCASRGGYEQYFGPGTRLTVT.

The genes are TRBV29-1 and TRBJ1-5, with a weak D call TRBD1 (5 bases). The CDR3 is 13 amino acids. Trimming cost V 4 bases and J 5 bases, with 12 bases left between them. Germline V gene lookup returns CDR1 SQVTM and CDR2 ANQGSEA. The CDR3 reads CSVVGTPDQPQHF. The CDR3 DNA is TGCAGCGTTGTAGGGACCCCGGATCAGCCCCAGCATTTT.

The rearrangement uses TRBV27 and TRBJ2-1; 7 bases match TRBD1. V lost 5 bases and J lost 7; bases outside the gene matches: 8. Looked up from germline, CDR1 is MNHEY and CDR2 is SMNVEV (reference sequence). This CDR3 region has 14 residues. CDR3 in DNA: TGTGCCAGCAGTGCCGGGACAGCCCTTAATGAGCAGTTCTTC. It is translated as CASSAGTALNEQFF.

This clonotype was observed a handful of times. J is TRBJ1-2 and V is TRBV27; TRBD1 aligns across 7 bases. The CDR3 has 14 amino acids. Trimming at V came to 6 bases and at J to 2 bases, leaving 6 bases not matched to a gene. Germline lookup yields CDR1 MNHEY and CDR2 SMNVEV (reference sequence). CDR3 coding DNA: TGTGCCAGCAGAAATACAGGGGACAACTATGGCTACACCTTC. Translating it yields CASRNTGDNYGYTF.

This clonotype was observed a handful of times. V and J are TRBV12-3 or TRBV12-4 and TRBJ2-6; 7 bases fit TRBD1. The V and J ends lost 5 bases and 2 bases, in that order; junction bases with no gene match: 12. The CDR3 is 18 amino acids. CDR3 in amino acids: CASSLRDRGLAGANVLTF. In nucleotides, the CDR3 is TGTGCCAGCAGTCTCCGGGACAGAGGTTTGGCTGGGGCCAACGTCCTGACTTTC.

The chain couples TRBV5-4 to TRBJ2-5, with 11 bases aligning to TRBD2. V was clipped by 4 bases and J by 5 bases; unmatched bases: 7. The CDR3 runs 15 residues. CDR1 and CDR2 (germline): SGHNT, YYREEE (reference sequence). CDR3 coding DNA: TGTGCCAGCAGCGCTACTAGCGGGAGTACGGAGACCCAGTACTTC. It yields the protein CASSATSGSTETQYF.